The next 32 T cell receptor beta chains were all read from a single sample in a study of blood T cell repertoires in COVID-19. Repertoires were generated with immunoSEQ multiplex PCR, while TCRdb's copy carries only in-frame clones and drops some. The table lists more than 400,000 clones, about 85% of them singletons. The sequenced sample was PBMCs or T cells enriched from blood (not recorded which). Every receptor here comes from a woman aged 18-29 years who had recovered from COVID-19.

The chain combines TRBV11-3 with TRBJ2-3; the D gene is possibly TRBD1 (6 bases). The CDR3 has 15 amino acids. V was pared by 2 bases and J by 0 bases, with 9 bases between. Germline V gene lookup returns CDR1 SGHNT and CDR2 YENEEA. The CDR3 sequence: CASSLTRGSTDTQYF. In DNA form, the CDR3 reads TGTGCCAGCAGCTTAACAAGGGGGAGCACAGATACGCAGTATTTT. The full variable domain, completed using reference TRBV11-3 and TRBJ2-3, is EAGVVQSPRYKIIEKKQPVAFWCNPISGHNTLYWYLQNLGQGPELLIRYENEEAVDDSQLPKDRFSAERLKGVDSTLKIQPAELGDSAVYLCASSLTRGSTDTQYFGPGTRLTVL.

The V call is TRBV2, the J call TRBJ1-1, with 11 bases identical to TRBD1. Trimming took 3 bases from V and 3 from J; bases not matched to a gene: 6. Germline CDR1 SNHLY, CDR2 FYNNEI. The CDR3 loop spans 16 amino acids. In DNA, the CDR3 is TGTGCCAGCAGTGAGGGATGGGACAGGGGGGACACTGAAGCTTTCTTT. As protein: CASSEGWDRGDTEAFF.

V is TRBV7-8 and J is TRBJ1-6; D remains unclear. With 5 bases removed from V and 7 bases from J, the gap between germline ends came to 15 bases. Germline V lookup: CDR1 SGHVS, CDR2 FQNEAQ. There are 15 residues in the CDR3. The CDR3 sequence: CASSRPDGGNSPLHF. The CDR3 DNA is TGTGCCAGCAGCCGTCCCGACGGAGGCAATTCACCCCTCCACTTT.

This chain links TRBV2 with TRBJ1-6; a weak D match, TRBD1 (6 bases). The CDR3 is 15 amino acids. Trimming pared 5 bases from V and 7 bases from J, leaving 15 bases between. Germline-derived CDR1 and CDR2 are SNHLY and FYNNEI. This chain's CDR3 is CASSSGQIGNSPLHF. As DNA, the CDR3 is TGTGCCAGCAGTTCTGGACAGATCGGGAATTCACCCCTCCACTTT. The variable domain in full, completed from reference TRBV2 and TRBJ1-6, reads EPEVTQTPSHQVTQMGQEVILRCVPISNHLYFYWYRQILGQKVEFLVSFYNNEISEKSEIFDDQFSVERPDGSNFTLKIRSTKLEDSAMYFCASSSGQIGNSPLHFGNGTRLTVT.

The chain recombines TRBV9 with TRBJ2-1; TRBD2 aligns across 13 bases. CDR1 SGDLS and CDR2 YYNGEE come from the germline V gene. CDR3 size: 19 residues. With 7 bases clipped from V and 1 base from J, the junction kept 14 bases outside the gene matches. In DNA form, the CDR3 reads TGTGCCAGCGGGTCCCCTACTAGCGGGGGGGCGAGTTCCTACAATGAGCAGTTCTTC. Protein product: CASGSPTSGGASSYNEQFF. The full variable domain, with the rest looked up from reference TRBV9 and TRBJ2-1, is DSGVTQTPKHLITATGQRVTLRCSPRSGDLSVYWYQQSLDQGLQFLIQYYNGEERAKGNILERFSAQQFPDLHSELNLSSLELGDSALYFCASGSPTSGGASSYNEQFFGPGTRLTVL.

This rearrangement joins TRBV2 to TRBJ1-1; D remains unclear. With 5 bases removed from V and 4 bases from J, the gap between germline ends came to 14 bases. Germline V gene data show CDR1 as SNHLY and CDR2 as FYNNEI. The CDR3 is 14 amino acids. The CDR3 here is CASSLMFTFTEAFF. CDR3 in DNA: TGTGCCAGCAGTCTAATGTTTACTTTCACTGAAGCTTTCTTT.

This clone was counted a few times. The chain carries TRBV4-1 and TRBJ2-7; D is unclear. The CDR3 length is 13 residues. CDR1 is MGHRA, CDR2 YSYEKL, per germline. Trimming took off 2 bases at V and 4 bases at J, with 9 bases between the two ends. The CDR3 DNA reads as TGCGCCAGCAGCCAACAAAGAGGTTACGAGCAGTACTTC. This gives the protein CASSQQRGYEQYF.

This clone occurred a few times. The chain employs TRBV7-3 and TRBJ2-7, with D hard to call. Trimming left V 2 bases short and J 5 bases short, with 13 bases between. CDR3 length: 14 amino acids. Per the germline V gene, CDR1 is SGHTA and CDR2 is FQGTGA. The CDR3 here is CASSLSESSHEQYF. The CDR3 DNA sequence: TGTGCCAGCAGCTTATCAGAATCTTCCCACGAGCAGTACTTC.

The chain employs TRBV19 and TRBJ2-2; 11 nucleotides line up with TRBD2. The V segment lost 3 bases and the J segment 6 bases; nucleotides outside the gene matches: 3. Germline values: CDR1 LNHDA, CDR2 SQIVND (reference sequence). CDR3 size: 15 residues. CDR3 sequence (DNA): TGTGCCAGTAGTATTGGGACTAGCGGAGCCGGGGAGCTGTTTTTT. Amino acid sequence: CASSIGTSGAGELFF.

The CDR3 DNA sequence: TGTGCCAGCAGCCCGAGTGAACAGGGAGGCACAGATACGCAGTATTTT. Protein sequence: CASSPSEQGGTDTQYF. The chain links TRBV7-9 to TRBJ2-3, with D possibly TRBD1 on 6 matching bases. CDR1 and CDR2 (germline): SEHNR, FQNEAQ (reference sequence). The CDR3 runs 16 residues. Trimming took 5 bases from V and 1 from J, leaving 16 bases between them.

V gene TRBV5-8 combines with J gene TRBJ1-1, with 7 bases identical to TRBD1. Germline values: CDR1 SGHTS, CDR2 YDEGEE. V was pared by 1 base and J by 5 bases, with 5 bases of the junction left unmatched. CDR3 size: 14 residues. This CDR3 is CASSLFAGGTEAFF. Here the CDR3 DNA reads TGTGCCAGCAGCTTGTTTGCAGGGGGGACTGAAGCTTTCTTT.

The V call is TRBV13, the J call TRBJ1-2; 7 nucleotides match TRBD1. CDR1 and CDR2 (germline): PRHDT, FYEKMQ (reference sequence). V was pared by 6 bases and J by 3 bases, with 7 bases of the junction left unmatched. This CDR3 has 14 residues. The CDR3 nucleotides read TGTGCCAGCAGGCGGGCAGGGGGGTACTATGGCTACACCTTC. This encodes CASRRAGGYYGYTF.

V usage is TRBV19 and J usage is TRBJ1-5; D possibly corresponds to TRBD1 (5 bases). Germline V lookup: CDR1 LNHDA, CDR2 SQIVND (reference sequence). The CDR3 length is 16 residues. The V end was cut by 0 bases, the J end by 5 bases, with 14 bases between. Written as DNA, the CDR3 is TGTGCCAGTAGTATAGATTACTGGGCAGGGTATCAGCCCCAGCATTTT. It translates to CASSIDYWAGYQPQHF.

The chain employs TRBV6-5 and TRBJ2-1; a possible D gene is TRBD1 (6 bases). The CDR3 loop spans 14 amino acids. Germline V gene data show CDR1 as MNHEY and CDR2 as SVGAGI. Trimming left V 7 bases short and J 6 bases short, with 16 bases between. CDR3 amino acids: CASTPEQGTNEQFF. As DNA, the CDR3 is TGTGCCAGCACCCCGGAACAGGGAACCAATGAGCAGTTCTTC.

This clone was seen only a few times. The chain links TRBV30 to TRBJ1-1, with D hard to call. Trimming removed 3 bases from V and 7 bases from J, with 9 bases in between. The CDR3 runs 11 residues. Germline values: CDR1 GTSNPN, CDR2 SVGIG (reference sequence). The CDR3 sequence is CAWSDYGEAFF. The CDR3 region has the DNA TGTGCCTGGAGCGACTATGGTGAAGCTTTCTTT.

V and J are TRBV5-1 and TRBJ2-6; possible D gene TRBD2, 6 bases. Germline CDR1 and CDR2: SGHRS and YFSETQ. V was pared by 7 bases and J by 3 bases, with 14 bases between. The CDR3 covers 15 residues. The CDR3 DNA is TGCGCCAGCCACCCCGGGGGAGATGGGGCCAACGTCCTGACTTTC. Its protein is CASHPGGDGANVLTF.

In DNA, the CDR3 is TGCGCCAGCAAAATGGGGGCCACAGATACGCAGTATTTT. Translated: CASKMGATDTQYF. The chain recombines TRBV5-1 with TRBJ2-3, with D perhaps TRBD1 (6 bases). V lost 6 bases, J lost 2 bases, and 10 bases lay in between. CDR3 size: 13 residues. Germline V gene lookup returns CDR1 SGHRS and CDR2 YFSETQ.

The CDR3 region is CASSARTSGALNTGELFF. DNA of the CDR3: TGTGCCAGCAGTGCCCGGACTAGCGGGGCCCTTAACACCGGGGAGCTGTTTTTT. V usage is TRBV2 and J usage is TRBJ2-2; 12 bases line up with TRBD2. V lost 4 bases to trimming and J lost 2 bases; unmatched junction nucleotides: 8. Germline-derived CDR1 and CDR2 are SNHLY and FYNNEI. This CDR3 region has 18 residues. The full variable domain, in which reference TRBV2 and TRBJ2-2 provide the parts outside the CDR3, is EPEVTQTPSHQVTQMGQEVILRCVPISNHLYFYWYRQILGQKVEFLVSFYNNEISEKSEIFDDQFSVERPDGSNFTLKIRSTKLEDSAMYFCASSARTSGALNTGELFFGEGSRLTVL.

This clone was seen a few times. V is TRBV28 and J is TRBJ2-1; 13 bases are a match to TRBD2. From germline, CDR1 is MDHEN and CDR2 SYDVKM. The CDR3 loop spans 18 amino acids. After removal of 6 bases from V and 0 bases from J, the junction contained 8 bases not matched to a gene. This CDR3 is CASRGTSGDLSSYNEQFF. In DNA, the CDR3 is TGTGCCAGCAGAGGGACTAGCGGGGACCTTAGCTCCTACAATGAGCAGTTCTTC.

The chain links TRBV6-1 to TRBJ1-4; a weak D match, TRBD1 (6 bases). V gave up 1 base and J gave up 8 bases, with 8 bases separating them. This CDR3 is built from 13 residues. Germline-derived CDR1 and CDR2 are MNHNS and SASEGT. The chain's CDR3 is CASSEEGEEKLFF. The CDR3 nucleotides are TGTGCCAGCAGTGAAGAGGGGGAGGAAAAACTGTTTTTT.

The V call is TRBV21-1, the J call TRBJ1-2. TRBV21-1 is a recognized pseudogene. CDR3 length: 13 residues. Here the CDR3 DNA reads TGTGCCAGCAGCAATGGGGAGAACTATGGCTACACCTTC. Residues: CASSNGENYGYTF.

The V and J genes are TRBV11-2 and TRBJ1-5; a weak D match, TRBD1 (5 bases). V was pared by 1 base and J by 9 bases, with 13 bases between. This CDR3 is 14 amino acids long. Germline V CDR1 and CDR2: SGHAT, FQNNGV. In nucleotides, the CDR3 is TGTGCCAGCAGCTTAGCGGGGGGTTCATGGCCCCAGCATTTT. Its translation is CASSLAGGSWPQHF.

The gene calls are TRBV4-1 and TRBJ2-1, with D perhaps matching TRBD2 (6 bases). Germline V CDR1 and CDR2: MGHRA, YSYEKL. V was clipped by 3 bases and J by 7 bases, with 13 bases between them. This CDR3 is 14 amino acids long. The CDR3 coding sequence is TGCGCCAGCAGCCAGCGGGACTTAGATAATGAGCAGTTCTTC. Encoded protein: CASSQRDLDNEQFF.

This rearrangement joins TRBV28 to TRBJ1-5, with TRBD1 identical over 7 bases. J lost 6 bases, V lost 6 bases, and 11 bases had no gene match. The CDR3 length is 15 residues. Germline CDR1 and CDR2: MDHEN and SYDVKM. The CDR3 region has the DNA TGTGCCAGCAGCGAGACAGGGAGAATGGGTCAGCCCCAGCATTTT. As protein: CASSETGRMGQPQHF.

V and J are TRBV18 and TRBJ2-5, with D tentatively TRBD1 (6 bases). V shed 5 bases and J shed 0 bases, with 10 bases lying between them. The CDR3 length is 14 residues. The V gene's germline CDR1 is KGHSH and CDR2 LQKENI. The CDR3 sequence: CASSERTDQETQYF. CDR3 bases: TGTGCCAGCTCAGAGCGGACAGACCAAGAGACCCAGTACTTC. Combining the CDR3 with reference TRBV18 and TRBJ2-5 gives the whole variable domain NAGVMQNPRHLVRRRGQEARLRCSPMKGHSHVYWYRQLPEEGLKFMVYLQKENIIDESGMPKERFSAEFPKEGPSILRIQQVVRGDSAAYFCASSERTDQETQYFGPGTRLLVL.

This chain links TRBV6-1 with TRBJ1-5; no firm D call. The CDR3 has 17 residues. In germline, CDR1 is MNHNS, CDR2 SASEGT. Trimming removed 4 bases at V and 1 base at J, with 17 bases between. CDR3 bases: TGTGCCAGCAGTGGCTCTAGTATATTCGGGAGCAATCAGCCCCAGCATTTT. Residues: CASSGSSIFGSNQPQHF.

The chain links TRBV6-5 to TRBJ2-7, with 7 bases aligning to TRBD1. Germline V gene sequence: CDR1 MNHEY, CDR2 SVGAGI. V gave up 5 bases and J gave up 2 bases; unmatched junction bases: 3. This CDR3 is 13 amino acids long. This CDR3 is CASSRQGTYEQYF. CDR3 DNA: TGTGCCAGCAGTAGACAGGGAACCTACGAGCAGTACTTC.

The gene calls are TRBV7-9 and TRBJ2-3; no reliable D call. Per the germline V gene, CDR1 is SEHNR and CDR2 is FQNEAQ (reference sequence). V gave up 4 bases and J gave up 4 bases, with 9 bases separating them. The CDR3 runs 13 residues. The CDR3 sequence is CASSSSASDTQYF. Written as DNA, the CDR3 is TGTGCCAGCAGCTCATCTGCGTCAGATACGCAGTATTTT.

This chain uses TRBV7-9 with TRBJ2-7, with 9 bases fitting TRBD1. This CDR3 is built from 13 residues. J was trimmed by 7 bases and V by 7 bases; bases with no gene match: 8. Germline V gene lookup returns CDR1 SEHNR and CDR2 FQNEAQ (reference sequence). DNA for the CDR3: TGTGCCAGCACCCGGACAGGGGCCATTGAGCAGTACTTC. Residues: CASTRTGAIEQYF.

J is TRBJ2-5 and V is TRBV4-2; tentative D call: TRBD2 (6 bases). This CDR3 is 15 amino acids long. In germline, CDR1 is LGHNA, CDR2 YNFKEQ. For the CDR3, the DNA is TGTGCTACAAGTCCCCCGGGCGGGGCGGAAGAGACCCAGTACTTC. Its protein is CATSPPGGAEETQYF.

This CDR3 reads CAWSKQGRGAILKSNQPQHF. In nucleotides, the CDR3 is TGTGCCTGGAGTAAGCAGGGGAGAGGGGCCATATTGAAGAGCAATCAGCCCCAGCATTTT. This chain connects TRBV30 to TRBJ1-5; D perhaps matches TRBD1 (6 bases). The CDR3 extends over 20 amino acids. Germline CDR1 GTSNPN, CDR2 SVGIG (reference sequence). Trimming took 2 bases from V and 1 from J, leaving 27 bases between them.

This clone came up a few times. The rearrangement uses TRBV9 and TRBJ1-2; 7 bases match TRBD1. Germline V gene data show CDR1 as SGDLS and CDR2 as YYNGEE. With V trimmed by 3 bases and J by 3 bases, 8 bases remained unmatched. The CDR3 length is 15 residues. The CDR3 region has the DNA TGTGCCAGCAGCGGGACAGGCGGGGTCGACTATGGCTACACCTTC. Its translation is CASSGTGGVDYGYTF.